These 18 T cell receptor beta chains were all obtained from the same sample, sequenced in a study of PD-1 blockade in classical Hodgkin lymphoma. The data were produced by immunoSEQ multiplex PCR, yet TCRdb's version contains in-frame clones alone and is incomplete. The data show 90,000 to 100,000 clones, over 85% seen once. All the patients suffered relapse after autologous stem cell transplantation, and brentuximab vedotin exposure differed. The starting material was peripheral blood mononuclear cells (PBMCs), obtained at baseline. These receptors all come from a human donor with classical Hodgkin lymphoma.

The chain employs TRBV25-1 and TRBJ2-3; D remains unclear. The CDR3 contains 15 residues. With 5 bases removed from V and 0 bases from J, the gap between germline ends came to 12 bases. Germline V gene sequence: CDR1 MGHDK, CDR2 SYGVNS. CDR3 in amino acids: CASSNGETSTDTQYF. The CDR3 region has the DNA TGTGCCAGCAGTAACGGAGAAACTAGCACAGATACGCAGTATTTT.

J is TRBJ2-1 and V is TRBV7-6; 8 nucleotides agree with TRBD1. Germline lookup yields CDR1 SGHVS and CDR2 FNYEAQ. The CDR3 is made up of 15 amino acids. V trimming: 3 bases; J trimming: 6 bases; junction bases outside the gene matches: 7. The chain's CDR3 is CASSFDWTGPNEQFF. The CDR3 DNA follows: TGTGCCAGCAGCTTCGATTGGACAGGGCCCAATGAGCAGTTCTTC. Filled out from reference TRBV7-6 and TRBJ2-1, the complete variable domain reads GAGVSQSPRYKVTKRGQDVALRCDPISGHVSLYWYRQALGQGPEFLTYFNYEAQQDKSGLPNDRFSAERPEGSISTLTIQRTEQRDSAMYRCASSFDWTGPNEQFFGPGTRLTVL.

The chain carries TRBV20-1 and TRBJ2-7, with 7 nucleotides matching TRBD2. Germline CDR1 reads DFQATT; CDR2 reads SNEGSKA (reference sequence). Germline trimming cut 6 bases from V and 6 bases from J; bases unmatched to any gene: 2. CDR3 length: 10 residues. CDR3 nucleotide sequence: TGCAGTGCCGGGACTATCGAGCAGTACTTC. This codes for CSAGTIEQYF.

This sequence joins TRBV13 and TRBJ2-7; D may match TRBD1 or TRBD2 (5 bases each). The germline V gene encodes CDR1 PRHDT and CDR2 FYEKMQ (reference sequence). The V and J ends lost 7 bases and 5 bases respectively, with 12 bases between them. CDR3 length: 12 residues. The chain's CDR3 is CASTFGAHEQYF. CDR3 coding DNA: TGTGCCAGCACCTTCGGGGCCCACGAGCAGTACTTC.

The genes are TRBV6-6 and TRBJ1-1, with D possibly being TRBD1 (5 bases). Germline loops: CDR1 MNHNY, CDR2 SVGAGI (reference sequence). V shed 6 bases and J shed 8 bases, with 13 bases lying between them. This CDR3 region has 12 residues. CDR3: CASRKRQSEAFF. DNA for the CDR3: TGTGCCAGCAGGAAGAGACAGTCAGAAGCTTTCTTT.

The CDR3, as DNA: TGTGCCAGCAGTTTAGGACAGAACTATGGCTACACCTTC. Its translation is CASSLGQNYGYTF. J is TRBJ1-2 and V is TRBV28; possibly TRBD1 for D (6 bases). Looked up from germline, CDR1 is MDHEN and CDR2 is SYDVKM. The CDR3 spans 13 residues. With 2 bases removed from V and 2 bases from J, the gap between germline ends came to 6 bases.

The rearrangement links TRBV30 to TRBJ2-3, with D tentatively TRBD2 (6 bases). The V and J ends lost 2 bases and 0 bases respectively, with 18 bases between them. The germline gives CDR1 GTSNPN, CDR2 SVGIG (reference sequence). This CDR3 comprises 17 residues. CDR3 DNA: TGTGCCTGGAGTCCGCCGGGAGCCACGAAAAGCACAGATACGCAGTATTTT. Its protein is CAWSPPGATKSTDTQYF.

CDR3 in DNA: TGTGCCAGCATTAACTCAAGGGGCTACCTCCTAGGCTATGGCTACACCTTC. Protein product: CASINSRGYLLGYGYTF. The gene calls are TRBV28 and TRBJ1-2; D is perhaps TRBD1 (5 bases). Trimming took 7 bases from V and 4 from J, leaving 25 bases between them. Per germline, CDR1 MDHEN and CDR2 SYDVKM. The CDR3 sequence is 17 residues long.

The chain has TRBV5-1 and TRBJ2-5; D call uncertain. TRBJ2-7 matches the DNA end more closely, so the J call is doubtful. Per the germline V gene, CDR1 is SGHRS and CDR2 is YFSETQ. There are 14 residues in the CDR3. CDR3 in amino acids: CASSLGQFPYEQYF. CDR3 nucleotide sequence: TGCGCCAGCAGCTTGGGGCAATTTCCCTACGAGCAGTACTTC.

Only one count was recorded for this clone. V usage is TRBV28 and J usage is TRBJ1-5; D may be TRBD1 (5 bases). Germline lookup yields CDR1 MDHEN and CDR2 SYDVKM. The CDR3 has 14 amino acids. Trimming stripped 5 bases from V and 5 bases from J, with 13 bases between. CDR3 region: CASSPRQLDQPQHF. CDR3 DNA sequence: TGTGCCAGCAGTCCTAGACAGCTAGATCAGCCCCAGCATTTT.

This clone was seen only a few times. This chain connects TRBV10-1 to TRBJ2-7, with D perhaps matching TRBD2 (5 bases). There are 13 residues in the CDR3. V was cut by 8 bases and J by 6 bases, with 17 bases left in between. Germline V CDR1 and CDR2: WNHNN, SYGVQD (reference sequence). This CDR3 is CASAAREGSEQYF. The CDR3 DNA is TGCGCCAGCGCGGCCCGGGAAGGATCCGAGCAGTACTTC.

This clone was detected a few times. V usage is TRBV25-1 and J usage is TRBJ1-1; the D is unclear. The CDR3 totals 12 residues. Germline loops: CDR1 MGHDK, CDR2 SYGVNS. V was trimmed by 4 bases and J by 7 bases, leaving 10 bases between them. CDR3 bases: TGTGCCAGCAGTGGGGAGGGAGGTGAAGCTTTCTTT. Its protein product is CASSGEGGEAFF.

This chain connects TRBV27 to TRBJ2-3, with 8 bases matching TRBD1. The CDR3 length is 18 residues. The germline gives CDR1 MNHEY, CDR2 SMNVEV (reference sequence). The J segment lost 0 bases and the V segment lost 0 bases, leaving 8 bases of the junction unmatched. CDR3 amino acids: CASSLSIRTGLSTDTQYF. In DNA form, the CDR3 reads TGTGCCAGCAGTTTATCGATACGGACAGGGCTTAGCACAGATACGCAGTATTTT.

This chain links TRBV10-2 with TRBJ2-1; D is unclear. Germline V lookup: CDR1 WSHSY, CDR2 SAAADI. V was pared by 3 bases and J by 1 base, with 4 bases between. The CDR3 consists of 13 residues. The CDR3 here is CASSDPSYNEQFF. The CDR3 DNA reads as TGCGCCAGCAGTGATCCGTCCTACAATGAGCAGTTCTTC.

The chain has TRBV2 and TRBJ1-5; tentative D call: TRBD1 (5 bases). This CDR3 contains 15 residues. V shed 6 bases and J shed 0 bases, with 12 bases lying between them. The germline V gene encodes CDR1 SNHLY and CDR2 FYNNEI. The CDR3 here is CASRGDGYSNQPQHF. The CDR3 nucleotides are TGTGCCAGCAGAGGGGACGGCTATAGCAATCAGCCCCAGCATTTT.

To note about this clone: The same CDR3 also results from other DNA sequences found in this sample. The V gene is TRBV30, the J gene TRBJ2-7; 12 bases map to TRBD2. The CDR3 has 14 amino acids. V lost 2 bases to trimming and J lost 3 bases; unmatched junction nucleotides: 2. CDR1 is GTSNPN, CDR2 SVGIG, per germline (reference sequence). In DNA, the CDR3 is TGTGCCTGGAGTCTGACTAGCGGGAGCTACGAGCAGTACTTC. Amino acid sequence: CAWSLTSGSYEQYF.

The V call is TRBV29-1, the J call TRBJ2-7; TRBD2 matches 7 bases. Germline V lookup: CDR1 SQVTM, CDR2 ANQGSEA. J gave up 6 bases and V 7 bases, and 12 bases lay outside the gene matches. This CDR3 comprises 13 residues. CDR3 protein: CSAQGGRAAEQYF. The CDR3 DNA reads TGCAGCGCCCAAGGAGGGAGGGCCGCCGAGCAGTACTTC.

V is TRBV5-4 and J is TRBJ2-7; no firm D call. The length of the CDR3 is 13 residues. In germline, CDR1 is SGHNT, CDR2 YYREEE (reference sequence). V lost 3 bases and J 1 base, leaving 8 bases between the germline ends. CDR3 sequence reads: CASSSTNSYEQYF. The DNA of the CDR3 is TGTGCCAGCAGCTCCACCAATTCCTACGAGCAGTACTTC. The full variable domain, its missing parts supplied by reference TRBV5-4 and TRBJ2-7, is ETGVTQSPTHLIKTRGQQVTLRCSSQSGHNTVSWYQQALGQGPQFIFQYYREEENGRGNFPPRFSGLQFPNYSSELNVNALELDDSALYLCASSSTNSYEQYFGPGTRLTVT.